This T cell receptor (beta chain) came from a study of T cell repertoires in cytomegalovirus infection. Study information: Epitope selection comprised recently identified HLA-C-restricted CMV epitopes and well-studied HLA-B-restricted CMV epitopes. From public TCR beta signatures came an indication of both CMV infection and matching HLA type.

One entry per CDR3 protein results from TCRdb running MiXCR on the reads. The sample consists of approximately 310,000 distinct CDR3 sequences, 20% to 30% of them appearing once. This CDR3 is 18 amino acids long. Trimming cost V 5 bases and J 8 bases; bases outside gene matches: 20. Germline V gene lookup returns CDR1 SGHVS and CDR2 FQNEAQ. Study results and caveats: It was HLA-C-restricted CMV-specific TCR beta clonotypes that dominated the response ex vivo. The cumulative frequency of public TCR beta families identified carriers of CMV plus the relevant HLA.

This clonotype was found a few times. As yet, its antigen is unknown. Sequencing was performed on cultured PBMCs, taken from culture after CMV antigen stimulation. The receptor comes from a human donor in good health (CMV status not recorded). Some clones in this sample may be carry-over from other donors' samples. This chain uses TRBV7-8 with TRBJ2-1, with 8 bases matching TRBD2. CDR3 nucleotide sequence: TGTGCCAGCAGCCCCCTGTGGGGAGGTACCGGGACTAGTTATGAGCAGTTCTTC. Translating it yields CASSPLWGGTGTSYEQFF.